These 18 T cell receptor beta chains were sequenced from one sample in a study of blood T cell repertoires in COVID-19. The assay was immunoSEQ multiplex PCR, and TCRdb's table has in-frame clones only and misses some. The sample lists 200,000 to 250,000 clones; just over 90% were seen once. Sample: PBMCs or T cells enriched from blood (not recorded which). Source of these receptors: a woman under 30 who had recovered from COVID-19.

The rearrangement links TRBV29-1 to TRBJ2-7; a possible D gene is TRBD2 (5 bases). Germline V gives CDR1 SQVTM, CDR2 ANQGSEA. The V and J ends lost 4 bases and 2 bases respectively, with 18 bases between them. This CDR3 has 15 amino acids. The CDR3 sequence is CSVVKREGNTYEQYF. The CDR3 nucleotides are TGCAGCGTTGTTAAGAGGGAAGGTAACACCTACGAGCAGTACTTC.

The chain has TRBV10-3 and TRBJ2-3, with D unclear. Germline V gene lookup returns CDR1 ENHRY and CDR2 SYGVKD. With 10 bases removed from V and 5 bases from J, the gap between germline ends came to 16 bases. There are 13 residues in the CDR3. In nucleotides, the CDR3 is TGTGCCACGGCTGACGGAGAATTAGATACGCAGTATTTT. This codes for CATADGELDTQYF.

The chain is built from TRBV24-1 and TRBJ2-4, with TRBD1 matching 7 bases. CDR3 length: 15 residues. CDR1 is KGHDR, CDR2 SFDVKD, per germline. The V gene end was trimmed by 1 base and the J gene end by 14 bases; junction bases not matched to a gene: 13. The CDR3, as DNA: TGTGCCACCAGTGATTTAATGTCAGGGGGTGAGTTGGAGTACTTC. Translation gives CATSDLMSGGELEYF.

This clone was observed a few times. This chain uses TRBV27 with TRBJ1-1, with 10 bases fitting TRBD1. CDR3 length equals 14 residues. CDR1 is MNHEY and CDR2 is SMNVEV in the germline V gene (reference sequence). The trim removed 6 bases at V and 2 bases at J, leaving 3 bases unmatched. CDR3 region: CASSRDRGNTEAFF. The CDR3 DNA sequence: TGTGCCAGCAGCCGGGACAGGGGCAACACTGAAGCTTTCTTT.

The J gene is TRBJ1-2, the V gene TRBV5-1; the match to TRBD1 covers 10 bases. Per the germline V gene, CDR1 is SGHRS and CDR2 is YFSETQ. This CDR3 is 15 amino acids long. V was pared by 4 bases and J by 8 bases, with 11 bases of the junction left unmatched. For the CDR3, the DNA is TGCGCCAGCAGCCCGAGACAGGGGGCATCGGACGGCTACACCTTC. Protein sequence: CASSPRQGASDGYTF.

The chain couples TRBV2 to TRBJ2-1; 9 bases match TRBD2. This CDR3 is 15 amino acids long. Germline CDR1 and CDR2: SNHLY and FYNNEI. Trimming removed 7 bases from V and 6 bases from J; junction bases left unmatched: 10. CDR3 bases: TGTGCCAGCATATGGGGCGGGAGGGCCTCCAATGAGCAGTTCTTC. It codes for CASIWGGRASNEQFF.

This clone was detected only once. The chain has TRBV7-2 and TRBJ1-5, with D unclear. CDR1 is SGHTA, CDR2 FQGNSA, per germline. Trimming left V 2 bases short and J 2 bases short, with 7 bases between. CDR3 length: 14 amino acids. The CDR3 region is CASSLRQGNQPQHF. CDR3 in DNA: TGTGCCAGCAGCTTAAGGCAGGGCAATCAGCCCCAGCATTTT.

The chain carries TRBV14 and TRBJ1-1, with 7 nucleotides matching TRBD1. CDR1 and CDR2 from the germline V gene are SGHDN and FVKESK. The J segment lost 8 bases and the V segment lost 5 bases, leaving 5 bases of the junction unmatched. The CDR3 is 12 residues long. The CDR3 spells CASSKGASEAFF. The CDR3 DNA reads TGTGCCAGCAGCAAGGGGGCCTCCGAAGCTTTCTTT.

V and J are TRBV9 and TRBJ2-7, with a possible D match to TRBD1 (5 bases). The germline V gene has CDR1 SGDLS and CDR2 YYNGEE. The V end lost 2 bases, the J end lost 3 bases, and 18 bases lay between the germline ends. The CDR3 is made up of 16 amino acids. CDR3 amino acids: CASSVRHGHTYYEQYF. The CDR3, as DNA: TGTGCCAGCAGCGTTAGGCACGGACATACGTACTACGAGCAGTACTTC.

The CDR3 loop is CASSSDYASVEQYF. The CDR3 DNA reads TGTGCCAGCAGCTCGGACTACGCAAGTGTAGAGCAGTACTTC. The genes are TRBV7-9 and TRBJ2-7, with D possibly TRBD2 on 6 matching bases. In germline, CDR1 is SEHNR, CDR2 FQNEAQ (reference sequence). V was shortened by 4 bases and J by 7 bases, with 17 bases between the two germline ends. The CDR3 is made up of 14 amino acids.

The rearrangement joins TRBV28 to TRBJ2-7, with 9 bases fitting TRBD1. The J segment lost 7 bases and the V segment lost 6 bases, leaving 13 bases of the junction unmatched. CDR1 is MDHEN, CDR2 SYDVKM, per germline. This CDR3 is 15 amino acids long. CDR3 amino acids: CASSADPGQGKEQYF. The CDR3 region has the DNA TGTGCCAGCAGCGCTGATCCGGGACAGGGTAAGGAGCAGTACTTC.

The rearrangement joins TRBV7-8 to TRBJ1-4; D gene unclear. Trimming left V 3 bases short and J 8 bases short, with 13 bases between. This CDR3 spans 14 amino acids. In germline, CDR1 is SGHVS, CDR2 FQNEAQ. The CDR3 spells CASSFSRVGEKLFF. The DNA of the CDR3 is TGTGCCAGCAGCTTTAGTCGGGTTGGAGAAAAACTGTTTTTT. Variable domain in full (rest from reference TRBV7-8 and TRBJ1-4): GAGVSQSPRYKVAKRGQDVALRCDPISGHVSLFWYQQALGQGPEFLTYFQNEAQLDKSGLPSDRFFAERPEGSVSTLKIQRTQQEDSAVYLCASSFSRVGEKLFFGSGTQLSVL.

The chain joins TRBV28 to TRBJ1-4; possible D gene TRBD1, 5 bases. V gave up 6 bases and J gave up 6 bases, with 14 bases separating them. CDR1 MDHEN and CDR2 SYDVKM come from the germline V gene. This CDR3 has 14 residues. CDR3 sequence: CASSLRALDEKLFF. CDR3 coding DNA: TGTGCCAGCAGCCTCAGGGCACTCGATGAAAAACTGTTTTTT.

This clone was found once. The gene calls are TRBV6-8 and TRBJ2-1; D not resolved. Trimming left V 6 bases short and J 3 bases short, with 15 bases between. Germline assignment: CDR1 MNHGY and CDR2 SAAAGT. CDR3 length: 15 residues. In DNA form, the CDR3 reads TGTGCCAGCAGGCACCGCAGCGTAGGCTACAATGAGCAGTTCTTC. Its protein is CASRHRSVGYNEQFF.

The J gene is TRBJ2-7, the V gene TRBV6-1; TRBD2 aligns across 13 bases. CDR3 length: 18 residues. Germline V gene sequence: CDR1 MNHNS, CDR2 SASEGT. The trim removed 4 bases at V and 1 base at J, leaving 10 bases unmatched. Here the CDR3 reads CASSAGTSGISRSYEQYF. As DNA, the CDR3 is TGTGCCAGCAGTGCCGGGACTAGCGGGATAAGTAGGTCCTACGAGCAGTACTTC.

The chain recombines TRBV12-3 or TRBV12-4 with TRBJ1-6; 7 bases match TRBD1. The CDR3 runs to 13 residues. J lost 13 bases, V lost 5 bases, and 8 bases had no gene match. The CDR3 DNA follows: TGTGCCAGCAGTCCGGGACAGAGGTTCCCCCTCCACTTT. Encoded protein: CASSPGQRFPLHF.

The chain joins TRBV9 to TRBJ2-3; the match to TRBD2 covers 12 bases. The junction had 11 bases not matched to a gene; V was cut back by 4 bases and J by 2 bases. CDR3 length equals 18 residues. Germline V lookup: CDR1 SGDLS, CDR2 YYNGEE. CDR3 coding DNA: TGTGCCAGCAGCACCCCTCTTCGACTAGCGGGGGACACAGATACGCAGTATTTT. Translating gives CASSTPLRLAGDTDTQYF.

The chain employs TRBV29-1 and TRBJ2-1; 8 bases map to TRBD2. The ends lost 5 bases at V and 16 bases at J; junction bases unmatched: 10. This CDR3 comprises 11 residues. Germline CDR1 is SQVTM and CDR2 is ANQGSEA. In nucleotides, the CDR3 is TGCAGCGTTCAGAATAGCGGGATGGGATTCTTC. Translating gives CSVQNSGMGFF.